What follows is one T cell receptor beta chain and its context. Its antigen is as yet unknown. TCRdb's table, derived via immunoSEQ multiplex PCR, lists solely in-frame clones and lacks some. The sample holds 5,500 to 7,500 clones; 75% to 85% are singletons and the top ten take roughly 10%. Tumor tissue was taken before any definitive surgery or chemotherapy was given. These data are taken from a study of high-grade serous ovarian cancer treatment subgroups. Study outcomes and limitations: Bulk tumor TCR sequencing gave no spatial information.

V was pared by 5 bases and J by 8 bases, with 8 bases of the junction left unmatched. Germline V gene data show CDR1 as MDHEN and CDR2 as SYDVKM. The CDR3 loop spans 13 amino acids. The chain recombines TRBV28 with TRBJ1-1, with 7 bases fitting TRBD1. This TCR derives from a human donor with high-grade serous ovarian cancer. Sequencing input: tumor tissue. In DNA form, the CDR3 reads TGTGCCAGCAGTCCGCGTGGACAGGTCGAAGCTTTCTTT. This sequence encodes CASSPRGQVEAFF.